The 3 T cell receptor beta chains given below trace back to one sample, sequenced in a study of blood T cell repertoires in COVID-19. Libraries were prepared by immunoSEQ multiplex PCR; TCRdb keeps only in-frame clonotypes and omits some of them. The sample consists of about 200,000 clones, about 80% of them appearing once. The sample consisted of peripheral blood. These receptors were collected from a human donor with acute or convalescent COVID-19. The donor label of this sample is uncertain.

The J gene is TRBJ1-6, the V gene TRBV6-1, with a tentative D call TRBD1 (6 bases). The CDR3 has 18 residues. The germline CDR1 and CDR2 sequences are MNHNS and SASEGT. Trimming cost V 2 bases and J 12 bases, with 26 bases left between them. CDR3 protein: CASSEYRNRDTSRRPLHF. CDR3 DNA: TGTGCCAGCAGTGAATATCGGAACCGGGACACCAGTCGAAGACCCCTCCACTTT.

This chain connects TRBV28 to TRBJ2-7; 7 nucleotides match TRBD1. The CDR3 sequence is 15 residues long. Per the germline V gene, CDR1 is MDHEN and CDR2 is SYDVKM. V lost 5 bases, J lost 2 bases, and 9 bases stayed unmatched. The CDR3, as DNA: TGTGCCAGCAGTGGTTTTGGGGACAGCACCTACGAGCAGTACTTC. It is translated as CASSGFGDSTYEQYF.

The chain has TRBV11-2 and TRBJ2-7; D is unclear. The ends were cut back, 1 base at V and 0 bases at J, with 7 bases in the middle. Germline CDR1 and CDR2: SGHAT and FQNNGV. This CDR3 region has 14 residues. CDR3 sequence (DNA): TGTGCCAGCAGCTTAGCTATAAGCTCCTACGAGCAGTACTTC. This gives the protein CASSLAISSYEQYF.